This T cell receptor beta chain appears in the sequencing data of a study of shared clonotypes between healthy human individuals (TCRdb year 2020). Background on the whole study: A couple of women and three men aged 18 to 49 years were included in the cohort. Per donor, three plates each were used for CD4 naive and CD4 memory, two for CD8 naive, and one for CD8 memory. The study deeply sequenced blood TCR repertoires of several healthy adults to estimate repertoire size and the extent of clonotype sharing between individuals. To increase sequencing depth and limit assay-specific biases, different laboratories used diverse techniques to prepare libraries and sequence TCR repertoires. Each donor's leukapheresis produced roughly between roughly 0.85 and 9 billion PBMCs.

TCR CDR3 regions were amplified from genomic DNA by multiplex PCR using the deep immunoSEQ assay. For each cell subset, the extracted genomic DNA was distributed evenly across all wells of several immunoSEQ 96-well plates, and each plate served as one replicate. For sorted subsets, each replicate PCR was loaded with 150 to 250 ng genomic DNA, equivalent to 25,000 to 35,000 T cell genomes. The purified libraries were quantified using a Qubit 3.0 fluorometer, sized with a Bioanalyzer 2100, and then quantified again using the KAPA Library Quantification kit. A separate single-read 150-cycle Illumina NextSeq 550 flow cell was used to sequence each immunoSEQ 96-well plate. In the authors' own workflow: Because the immunoSEQ output held only junctional sequences and lacked quality scores, the filtering could not match the filtering applied to full-length reads. To assign V/J genes and CDR3, sequences were annotated using PyIR, a Python wrapper for IgBLAST v1.9, with IMGT germline references. Reads were filtered out if the reads had weak V/J assignments (E-value above 1e-6), no CDR3, stop codons, out-of-frame junctions, or ambiguous translated residues. V3J clonotypes were defined as sequences sharing an identical inferred V gene, J gene, and CDR3 amino acid sequence. Percentage overlap between repertoires was computed as shared unique clonotypes divided by the size of the smaller repertoire. Repertoire richness was assessed with RTK rarefaction, the Chao1 estimator, and Recon v2.1 estimates of unobserved clonotypes. Generation probabilities were computed with OLGA for all TCRbeta clonotypes obtained by the gDNA method from four donors. TCRdb's version of the immuneACCESS table is confined to in-frame rearrangements and falls short of the full clone set. An unresolved V gene accounts for under half of the shortfall where checked; the remainder is of unknown origin. V and J calls and clone size come straight from that table; D and trimming were deduced from the DNA. The sample contains roughly 2.5 million clones, approximately 90% of them found a single time. Of the sample, more than 0.12% falls within the top ten clones.

Between the V and J ends, shortened by 0 bases and 3 bases respectively, the junction contains 3 bases. The germline V gene supplies CDR1 SGHRS and CDR2 YFSETQ. The CDR3 holds 12 amino acids from the cysteine to the phenylalanine. This entry keeps only the CDR3 DNA: 36 bases, framed from base 1. Healthy HIV-negative adults with no recently reported acute infections or vaccinations were included as donors. Only Caucasian adults living in Nashville, Tennessee, USA were represented among the donors. Magnetic negative selection was used to enrich CD4+ T cells, after which naive cells were positively selected on CD45RA and the negative fraction became the memory subset. Blood was collected by leukapheresis, and PBMCs were isolated by Ficoll-Histopaque density gradient centrifugation and then cryopreserved in liquid nitrogen vapor phase. Analytical flow cytometry was used to check the purity and quantity of every magnetically sorted T cell population. Each sorted fraction had its genomic DNA isolated and then quantified by UV absorbance on a Nanodrop 2000c.

A word on this clone: Its antigen has not been determined. No base-level quality is on record; no much larger clone is a single base apart. Other DNA sequences within the sample encode an identical CDR3.

Broader findings and caveats from the paper: Only blood was sampled, and tissue TCR repertoires likely differ from those in blood. When a handful of donors were compared, the shared fraction of clonotypes was 5% to 6.5% for naive CD4, about 4% for naive CD8, 2.3% for memory CD4, and 0.35% to 0.5% for memory CD8. Clonotypes shared by all four sorted-subset donors showed higher generation probabilities than non-shared clonotypes. Rarefaction of sorted-subset datasets indicated incomplete sequencing despite the large sequencing depth. Naive subsets generally had larger estimated clonotype richness than memory subsets. Based on pairwise subsampling, the degree of clonotype sharing among donors was expected to be affected by sequencing depth. The small number of donors limited the genetic and exposure-history diversity represented.

The sequencing input was naive CD4+ T cells sorted from blood. The cell subset or site label on this specimen signifies: CD45RA+ positively selected. This clonotype originated in a man younger than 35 in good health. The V and J genes are TRBV5-1 and TRBJ1-2; a confident D gene designation cannot be given. The nucleotide sequence is given as TGCGCCAGCAGCTTGGGCGACTATGGCTACACCTTC. It translates as CASSLGDYGYTF.